These T cell receptor beta chains were read from a single sample in a study of Ad26.COV2.S vaccination and SARS-CoV-2 variants. The data were produced by immunoSEQ multiplex PCR, yet TCRdb's version contains in-frame clones alone and is incomplete. Of around 450,000 clones detected, around 89% appear once; the ten largest clones hold 3.6%. The material sequenced was peripheral blood, taken in a trial of Ad26.COV2.S vaccine versus placebo. Receptors were obtained from a person aged 18 to 65 who received the Ad26.COV2.S COVID-19 vaccine or a placebo. CDR3s include the opening cysteine and the closing phenylalanine or tryptophan. The D gene is left open where the match is weak. Clone sizes are given selectively: once, few, many, or a class where the clone is expanded.

d_call,clone_size,v_call,j_call,cdr3_nt,cdr3_aa
-,-,TRBV15,TRBJ2-3,TGTGCCACCAGGAGGGGTTGGGGCCCAGATACGCAGTATTTT,CATRRGWGPDTQYF
-,-,TRBV28,TRBJ1-3,TGTGCCAGCCGTAAAAAAGGGGAACAGAAACCCTCTGGAAACACCATATATTTT,CASRKKGEQKPSGNTIYF
TRBD1,-,TRBV5-5,TRBJ1-2,TGTGCCAGCAGCTTGTCTCCGGGACAGGGGAACTATGGCTACACCTTC,CASSLSPGQGNYGYTF
TRBD1,-,TRBV27,TRBJ2-2,TGTGCCAGCAGTACCACCCGACAGGGTATGAACACCGGGGAGCTGTTTTTT,CASSTTRQGMNTGELFF
-,-,TRBV14,TRBJ2-3,TGTGCCAGCAGCCACCCGACTGCTAGCACAGATACGCAGTATTTT,CASSHPTASTDTQYF
-,-,TRBV28,TRBJ1-3,TGTGCCAGCAGCCCCCCCCTAAGGGCCTCTGGAAACACCATATATTTT,CASSPPLRASGNTIYF
-,-,TRBV9,TRBJ2-2,TGTGCCAGCAGCGTAGCGGGCAACACCGGGGAGCTGTTTTTT,CASSVAGNTGELFF
TRBD2,-,TRBV4-1,TRBJ2-1,TGCGCCAGCAGCCAAGCGATCCGGCGGGGGGGCCCAAACAGAGGCTACAATGAGCAGTTCTTC,CASSQAIRRGGPNRGYNEQFF
TRBD2,-,TRBV2,TRBJ2-1,TGTGCCAACGCCGGGACTAGCGGGGGGGAACGGCAGTTCTTC,CANAGTSGGERQFF
-,-,TRBV14,TRBJ2-3,TGTGCCAGCAGCCAAGGCCTGGCCACAGATACGCAGTATTTT,CASSQGLATDTQYF
-,-,TRBV30,TRBJ1-2,TGTGCCTGGAGTGCCCGGGGGGAGAGCTACACCTTC,CAWSARGESYTF
-,-,TRBV6-5,TRBJ2-2,TGTGCCGGCAACAGGGTCGGGAACACCGGGGAGCTGTTTTTT,CAGNRVGNTGELFF
-,-,TRBV11-2,TRBJ2-5,TGTGCCAGCAGCTTATCCCGGGACTCCCTGCCGGAGACCCAGTACTTC,CASSLSRDSLPETQYF
TRBD1,-,TRBV30,TRBJ1-1,TGTGCCTGGAGTCCCGGGACAGGGAACACTGAAGCTTTCTTT,CAWSPGTGNTEAFF
-,-,TRBV28,TRBJ1-1,TGTGCCAGCGAGGGGGAGCAAACAAACACTGAAGCTTTCTTT,CASEGEQTNTEAFF
-,-,TRBV21-1,TRBJ2-1,TGTGCCAGCAGCAGATCGGACAGGGGCTATTCTTATGACTTAAAACTCAATGAGCAGTTCTTC,CASSRSDRGYSYDLKLNEQFF
TRBD2,-,TRBV19,TRBJ2-2,TGTGCCAGTAGGGTAGCGGGGGGGCTGGACACCGGGGAGCTGTTTTTT,CASRVAGGLDTGELFF
TRBD2,-,TRBV27,TRBJ2-1,TGTGCCAGCAGCCTTAGCGGGGGGTTTTACAATGAGCAGTTCTTC,CASSLSGGFYNEQFF
-,-,TRBV12-3/TRBV12-4,TRBJ1-1,TGTGCCAGCAGCCCCCGACAAAACACTGAAGCTTTCTTT,CASSPRQNTEAFF
-,-,TRBV9,TRBJ1-5,TGTGCCAGCAGCGTAGCTCAGGGACAGCCCCAGCATTTT,CASSVAQGQPQHF
TRBD2,-,TRBV18,TRBJ2-7,TGTGCCAGCTCACCACGTCCGACTAGCGGGGGGGCCGCCTACGAGCAGTACTTC,CASSPRPTSGGAAYEQYF
-,-,TRBV25-1,TRBJ1-4,TGTGCCAGCAGTGATCCTGGGGGAAAACTGTTTTTT,CASSDPGGKLFF
TRBD1,-,TRBV7-2,TRBJ1-6,TGTGCCAGCAGCCCTAGAGGGACAGGGTCAAATTCACCCCTCCACTTT,CASSPRGTGSNSPLHF
-,-,TRBV11-2,TRBJ2-1,TGTGCCAGCAGATCAAAGGCAGGGGTATACAATGAGCAGTTCTTC,CASRSKAGVYNEQFF
TRBD1,-,TRBV19,TRBJ1-5,TGTGCCAGTAGTAGGAGGACAGGCGGGGATAGCAATCAGCCCCAGCATTTT,CASSRRTGGDSNQPQHF
-,-,TRBV14,TRBJ2-2,TGTGCCAGCAGCCAAGAAAGATCCGGGGAGCTGTTTTTT,CASSQERSGELFF
-,once,TRBV5-6,TRBJ2-7,TGTGCCAGCAGCTTGACAGGGCCCTACGAGCAGTACTTC,CASSLTGPYEQYF
-,-,TRBV28,TRBJ1-5,TGTGCCAGCAGTGCCGTCGGGGGAGGGTTCCGCAATCAGCCCCAGCATTTT,CASSAVGGGFRNQPQHF
-,-,TRBV19,TRBJ2-1,TGTGCCAGTAGGTCACCGGGACGGAGGGGTACTGAGCAGTTCTTC,CASRSPGRRGTEQFF
TRBD1,-,TRBV11-2,TRBJ2-5,TGTGCCAGCAGCTTCTCCGGGACAGCAAAAGAGACCCAGTACTTC,CASSFSGTAKETQYF
TRBD1,-,TRBV7-9,TRBJ1-1,TGTGCCAGCAGCCTACCAGGGGGCATGAACACTGAAGCTTTCTTT,CASSLPGGMNTEAFF
-,-,TRBV9,TRBJ1-5,TGTGCCAGCAGCAGTGGACAGATAGGTGGGGAGCCCCAGCATTTT,CASSSGQIGGEPQHF
-,-,TRBV7-8,TRBJ1-5,TGTGCCAGCAGCCAAGGGGGGGCCCAGCATTTT,CASSQGGAQHF
-,-,TRBV24-1,TRBJ1-1,TGTGCCACCAGTGGGGTCCAGGCCACTGAAGCTTTCTTT,CATSGVQATEAFF
-,-,TRBV19,TRBJ2-7,TGTGCCAGTAGTATATCCAGGGGAACCTACGAGCAGTACTTC,CASSISRGTYEQYF
-,-,TRBV18,TRBJ1-1,TGTGCCAGCTCACCACGGGAGCCCTTGAACACTGAAGCTTTCTTT,CASSPREPLNTEAFF
TRBD2,-,TRBV6-5,TRBJ2-3,TGTGCCAGCAGTCCACTAGCGGGGTACACAGATACGCAGTATTTT,CASSPLAGYTDTQYF
TRBD2,-,TRBV9,TRBJ2-3,TGTGCCAGCAGCGTAGTAGGCGGGGGGGCCGGAGATACGCAGTATTTT,CASSVVGGGAGDTQYF
TRBD1,-,TRBV6-4,TRBJ2-5,TGTGCCAGCAGTGTGGACAGGGACCAGACCCAGTACTTC,CASSVDRDQTQYF
-,-,TRBV7-3,TRBJ2-7,TGTGCCAGCAGCTTAACGGAGAGCGGAAAGCAGTACTTC,CASSLTESGKQYF
-,-,TRBV19,TRBJ1-4,TGTGCCAGTAGTAGCCTTTGGGGTAAACTGTTTTTT,CASSSLWGKLFF
-,-,TRBV28,TRBJ1-2,TGTGCCAGCAGTCCGGAGGTAGGGGATGGCTACACCTTC,CASSPEVGDGYTF
-,few,TRBV2,TRBJ2-7,TGTGCCAGCAGTTCCTACGAGCAGTACTTC,CASSSYEQYF
TRBD1,-,TRBV19,TRBJ2-7,TGTGCCAGTAGTACCGGGACAGGTTCCTACGAGCAGTACTTC,CASSTGTGSYEQYF
TRBD1,-,TRBV30,TRBJ2-5,TGTGCCTGGAGTATCCGCCGGACAGGGGATGGGACCCAGTACTTC,CAWSIRRTGDGTQYF
TRBD1,-,TRBV10-3,TRBJ2-7,TGTGCCACACAGGGGGATTTCCGCGAGCAGTACTTC,CATQGDFREQYF
-,-,TRBV5-4,TRBJ1-6,TGTGCCAGCAGCGAACAGGGTGGGTCTTCACCCCTCCACTTT,CASSEQGGSSPLHF
-,-,TRBV11-2,TRBJ1-4,TGTGCCAGCAGCCACCCAGGCGAAAAACTGTTTTTT,CASSHPGEKLFF
-,few,TRBV3-1/TRBV3-2,TRBJ1-3,TGTGCCAGCAGCGGGCGGGGCTCTGGTGGAAACACCATATATTTT,CASSGRGSGGNTIYF
-,-,TRBV11-2,TRBJ2-7,TGTGCCAGCAGCTTTGCGGGTCTCTCCTACGAGCAGTACTTC,CASSFAGLSYEQYF
TRBD1,-,TRBV28,TRBJ2-7,TGTGCCAGCAGTAAGCCTTGGACAGGGTCCAGCGAGCAGTACTTC,CASSKPWTGSSEQYF
TRBD1,-,TRBV28,TRBJ1-5,TGTGCCAGCAGTCCAGGACAGGGAGGTGGCAATCAGCCCCAGCATTTT,CASSPGQGGGNQPQHF
-,-,TRBV19,TRBJ2-7,TGTGCCAGTAGTATAACCGGGACGGACCTCTCCTACGAGCAGTACTTC,CASSITGTDLSYEQYF